The clone carrying this TCR beta chain has a handful of counts. Antigen specificity is unknown. The data stem from a study of blood T cells in healthy people across ages. A second PCR of about 7 to 12 cycles used a sample-barcoded 5' primer and a J-beta primer mix. TCRdb passed the 5' RACE reads through MiXCR, listing each CDR3 protein once. The table has approximately 1,000,000 distinct CDR3 sequences, roughly 45% seen once; the top ten hold approximately 20%. Trimming removed 4 bases from V and 10 bases from J, with 18 bases in between. This CDR3 is 14 amino acids long. In germline, CDR1 is SGDLS, CDR2 YYNGEE. Study-level points and caveats: Roughly linear age-related decline in beta diversity appeared, significant by age around 36. No conclusive comparison of naive versus antigen-experienced cells was possible with unsorted PBMCs. There were more naive CD4+ cells and higher diversity in long-lived donors than in aged donors.

The chain has TRBV9 and TRBJ2-1, with a tentative D call TRBD1 (6 bases). The sample was blood. The TCR sequence derives from a woman aged 55-69 years in good health. CDR3 DNA sequence: TGTGCCAGCAGCCCTAGTCTAACTAGGGGGGAGCAGTTCTTC. It translates to CASSPSLTRGEQFF.